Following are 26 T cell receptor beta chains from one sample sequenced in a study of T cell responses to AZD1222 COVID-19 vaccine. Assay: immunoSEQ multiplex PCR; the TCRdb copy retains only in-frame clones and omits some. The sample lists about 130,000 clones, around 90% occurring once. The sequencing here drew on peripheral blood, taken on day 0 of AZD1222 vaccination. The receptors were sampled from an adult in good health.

The CDR3 DNA reads TGTGCCAGCAGTGAAACCCTAGCGGGAGCGGCCCCCGAGCAGTACTTC. This codes for CASSETLAGAAPEQYF. V gene TRBV25-1 combines with J gene TRBJ2-7; 10 bases line up with TRBD2. With 2 bases clipped from V and 6 bases from J, the junction kept 10 bases outside the gene matches. In germline, CDR1 is MGHDK, CDR2 SYGVNS. CDR3 length: 16 residues.

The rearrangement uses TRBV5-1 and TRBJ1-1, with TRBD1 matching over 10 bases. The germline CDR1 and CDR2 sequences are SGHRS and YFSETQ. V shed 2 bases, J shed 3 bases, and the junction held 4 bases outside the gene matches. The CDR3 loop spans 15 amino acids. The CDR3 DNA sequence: TGCGCCAGCAGCTTACCGGGACAGGGGTACACTGAAGCTTTCTTT. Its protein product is CASSLPGQGYTEAFF.

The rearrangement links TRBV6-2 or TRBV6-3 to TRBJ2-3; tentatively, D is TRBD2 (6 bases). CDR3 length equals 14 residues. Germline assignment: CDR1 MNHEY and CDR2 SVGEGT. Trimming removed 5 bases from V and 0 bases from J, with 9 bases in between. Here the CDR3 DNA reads TGTGCCAGCAGTCCCAGCGGGAGCACAGATACGCAGTATTTT. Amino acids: CASSPSGSTDTQYF.

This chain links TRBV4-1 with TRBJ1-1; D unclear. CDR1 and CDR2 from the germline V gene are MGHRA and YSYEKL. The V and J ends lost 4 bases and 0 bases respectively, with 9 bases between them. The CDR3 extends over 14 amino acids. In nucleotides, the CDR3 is TGCGCCAGCAGCCTCAACGGGTTGAACACTGAAGCTTTCTTT. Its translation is CASSLNGLNTEAFF.

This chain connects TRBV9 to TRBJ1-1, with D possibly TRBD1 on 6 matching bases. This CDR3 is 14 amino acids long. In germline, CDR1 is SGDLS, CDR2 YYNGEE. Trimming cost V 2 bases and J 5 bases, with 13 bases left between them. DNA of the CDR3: TGTGCCAGCAGCGTGGGAGGGGGTATGACTGAAGCTTTCTTT. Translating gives CASSVGGGMTEAFF.

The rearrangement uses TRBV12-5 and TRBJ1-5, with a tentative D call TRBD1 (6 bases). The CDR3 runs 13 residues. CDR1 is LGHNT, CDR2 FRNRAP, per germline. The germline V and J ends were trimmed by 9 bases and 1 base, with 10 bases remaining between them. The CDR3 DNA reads TGTGCTAGCAGGGGATTGAGCAATCAGCCCCAGCATTTT. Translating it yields CASRGLSNQPQHF.

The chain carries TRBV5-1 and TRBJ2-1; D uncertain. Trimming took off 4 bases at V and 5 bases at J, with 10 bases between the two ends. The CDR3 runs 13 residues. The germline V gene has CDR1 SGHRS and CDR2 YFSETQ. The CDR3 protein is CASSPLTDNEQFF. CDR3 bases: TGCGCCAGCAGCCCCCTTACAGACAATGAGCAGTTCTTC.

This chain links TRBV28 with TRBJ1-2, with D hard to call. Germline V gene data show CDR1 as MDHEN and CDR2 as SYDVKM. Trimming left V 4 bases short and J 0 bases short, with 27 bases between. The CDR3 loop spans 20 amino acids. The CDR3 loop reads CASSSHSQSLGVGANYGYTF. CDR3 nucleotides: TGTGCCAGCAGTTCCCATTCACAGTCGCTCGGGGTTGGAGCTAACTATGGCTACACCTTC.

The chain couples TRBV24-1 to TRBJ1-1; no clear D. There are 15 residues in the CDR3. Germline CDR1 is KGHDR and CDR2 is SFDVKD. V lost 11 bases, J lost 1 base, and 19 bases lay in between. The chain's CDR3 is CAIQSKGGRNTEAFF. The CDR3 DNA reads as TGTGCCATACAGTCAAAGGGAGGGAGGAACACTGAAGCTTTCTTT.

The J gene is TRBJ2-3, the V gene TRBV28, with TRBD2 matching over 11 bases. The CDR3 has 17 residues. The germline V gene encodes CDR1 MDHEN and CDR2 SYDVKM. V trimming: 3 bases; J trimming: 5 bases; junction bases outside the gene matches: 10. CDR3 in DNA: TGTGCCAGCAGTTTTGAGCTAGCGGGAGGTGGGTTAGATACGCAGTATTTT. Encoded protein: CASSFELAGGGLDTQYF.

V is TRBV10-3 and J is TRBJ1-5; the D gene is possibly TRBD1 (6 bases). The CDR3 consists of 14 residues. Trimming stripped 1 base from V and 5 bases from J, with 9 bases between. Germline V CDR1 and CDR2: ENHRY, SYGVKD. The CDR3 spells CAISELNRDQPQHF. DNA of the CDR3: TGTGCCATCAGTGAGTTAAACAGGGATCAGCCCCAGCATTTT.

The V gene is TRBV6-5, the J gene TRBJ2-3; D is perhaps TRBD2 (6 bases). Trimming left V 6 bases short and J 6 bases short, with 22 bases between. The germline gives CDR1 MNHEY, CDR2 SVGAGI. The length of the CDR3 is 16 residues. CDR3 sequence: CASSYQAGYTADTQYF. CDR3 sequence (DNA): TGTGCCAGCAGCTACCAGGCGGGATATACCGCGGATACGCAGTATTTT.

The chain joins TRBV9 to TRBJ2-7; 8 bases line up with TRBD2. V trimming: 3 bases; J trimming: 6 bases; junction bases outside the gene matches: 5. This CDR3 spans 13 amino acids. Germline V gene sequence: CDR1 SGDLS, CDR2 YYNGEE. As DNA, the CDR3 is TGTGCCAGCAGCGAGGGACTAGGTCTCGAGCAGTACTTC. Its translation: CASSEGLGLEQYF.

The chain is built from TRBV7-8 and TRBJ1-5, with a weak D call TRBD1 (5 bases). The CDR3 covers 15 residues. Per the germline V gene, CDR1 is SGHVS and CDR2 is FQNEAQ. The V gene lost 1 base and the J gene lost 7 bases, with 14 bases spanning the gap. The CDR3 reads CASSLGGRGIQPQHF. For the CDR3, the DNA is TGTGCCAGCAGCTTAGGTGGGAGGGGCATACAGCCCCAGCATTTT.

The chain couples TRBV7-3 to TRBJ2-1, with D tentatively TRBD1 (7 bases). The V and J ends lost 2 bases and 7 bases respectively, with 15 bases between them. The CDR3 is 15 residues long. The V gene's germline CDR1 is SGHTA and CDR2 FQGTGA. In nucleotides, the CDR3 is TGTGCCAGCAGCTTATCGGGAGTCAGGGGGAATGAGCAGTTCTTC. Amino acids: CASSLSGVRGNEQFF.

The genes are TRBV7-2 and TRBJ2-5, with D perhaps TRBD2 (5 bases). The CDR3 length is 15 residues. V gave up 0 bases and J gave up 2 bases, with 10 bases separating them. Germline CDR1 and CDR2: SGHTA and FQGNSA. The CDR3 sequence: CASSLALGGQETQYF. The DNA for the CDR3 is TGTGCCAGCAGCTTAGCGCTAGGAGGACAAGAGACCCAGTACTTC.

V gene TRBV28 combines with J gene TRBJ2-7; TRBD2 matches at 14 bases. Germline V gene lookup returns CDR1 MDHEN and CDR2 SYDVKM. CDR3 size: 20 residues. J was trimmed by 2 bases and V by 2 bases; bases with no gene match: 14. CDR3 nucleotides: TGTGCCAGCAGTTTAAGGCTTGTAAAGACGGGACTAGCGGGAGCCTACGAGCAGTACTTC. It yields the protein CASSLRLVKTGLAGAYEQYF.

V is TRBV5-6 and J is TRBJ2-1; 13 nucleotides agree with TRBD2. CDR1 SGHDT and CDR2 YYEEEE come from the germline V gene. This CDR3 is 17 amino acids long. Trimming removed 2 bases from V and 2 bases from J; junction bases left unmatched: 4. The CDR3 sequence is CASSLTGLAGAYNEQFF. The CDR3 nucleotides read TGTGCCAGCAGCTTAACCGGACTAGCGGGAGCCTACAATGAGCAGTTCTTC.

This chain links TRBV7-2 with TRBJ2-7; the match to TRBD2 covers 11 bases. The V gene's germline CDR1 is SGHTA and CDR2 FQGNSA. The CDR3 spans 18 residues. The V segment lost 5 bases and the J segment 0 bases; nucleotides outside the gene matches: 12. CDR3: CASSRGGTSGTRSYEQYF. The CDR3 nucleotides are TGTGCCAGCAGCCGCGGCGGGACTAGCGGAACCCGCTCCTACGAGCAGTACTTC.

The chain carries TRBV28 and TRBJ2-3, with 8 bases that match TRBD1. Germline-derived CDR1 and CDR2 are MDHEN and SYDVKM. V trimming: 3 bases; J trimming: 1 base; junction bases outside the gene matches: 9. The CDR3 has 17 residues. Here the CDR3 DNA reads TGTGCCAGCAGTTTGTACAGGGGGAGGTCTGGCACAGATACGCAGTATTTT. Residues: CASSLYRGRSGTDTQYF.

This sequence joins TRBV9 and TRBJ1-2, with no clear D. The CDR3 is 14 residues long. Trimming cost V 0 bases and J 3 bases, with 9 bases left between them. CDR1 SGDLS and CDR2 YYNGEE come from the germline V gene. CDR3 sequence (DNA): TGTGCCAGCAGCGTAGGTGGTAGTGACTATGGCTACACCTTC. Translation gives CASSVGGSDYGYTF.

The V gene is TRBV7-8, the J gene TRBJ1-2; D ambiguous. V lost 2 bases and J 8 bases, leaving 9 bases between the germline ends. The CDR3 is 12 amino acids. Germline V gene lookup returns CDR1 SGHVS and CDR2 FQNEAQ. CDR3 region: CASSLLRVGYTF. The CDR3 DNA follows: TGTGCCAGCAGCTTATTGAGGGTCGGCTACACCTTC.

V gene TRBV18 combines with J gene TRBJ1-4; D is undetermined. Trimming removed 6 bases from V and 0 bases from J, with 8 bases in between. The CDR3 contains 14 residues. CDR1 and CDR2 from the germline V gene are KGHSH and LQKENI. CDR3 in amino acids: CASSEIATNEKLFF. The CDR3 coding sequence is TGTGCCAGCTCCGAAATTGCAACTAATGAAAAACTGTTTTTT.

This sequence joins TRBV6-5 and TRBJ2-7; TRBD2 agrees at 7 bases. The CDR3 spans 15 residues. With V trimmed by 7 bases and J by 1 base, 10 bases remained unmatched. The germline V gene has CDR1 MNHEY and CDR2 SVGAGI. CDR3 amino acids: CASTQGREWSYEQYF. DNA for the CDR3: TGTGCCAGCACCCAAGGGAGGGAGTGGTCCTACGAGCAGTACTTC.

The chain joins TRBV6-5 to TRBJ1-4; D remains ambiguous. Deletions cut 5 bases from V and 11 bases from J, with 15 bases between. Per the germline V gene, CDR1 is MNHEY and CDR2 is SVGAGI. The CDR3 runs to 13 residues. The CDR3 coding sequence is TGTGCCAGCAGTACCCGTAATGACGGGAAACTGTTTTTT. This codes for CASSTRNDGKLFF.

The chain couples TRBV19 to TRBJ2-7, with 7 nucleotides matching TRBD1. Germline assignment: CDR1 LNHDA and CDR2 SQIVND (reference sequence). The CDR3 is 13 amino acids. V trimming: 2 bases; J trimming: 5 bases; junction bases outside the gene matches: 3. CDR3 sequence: CASSITGVNEQYF. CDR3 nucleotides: TGTGCCAGTAGTATAACAGGGGTCAACGAGCAGTACTTC.